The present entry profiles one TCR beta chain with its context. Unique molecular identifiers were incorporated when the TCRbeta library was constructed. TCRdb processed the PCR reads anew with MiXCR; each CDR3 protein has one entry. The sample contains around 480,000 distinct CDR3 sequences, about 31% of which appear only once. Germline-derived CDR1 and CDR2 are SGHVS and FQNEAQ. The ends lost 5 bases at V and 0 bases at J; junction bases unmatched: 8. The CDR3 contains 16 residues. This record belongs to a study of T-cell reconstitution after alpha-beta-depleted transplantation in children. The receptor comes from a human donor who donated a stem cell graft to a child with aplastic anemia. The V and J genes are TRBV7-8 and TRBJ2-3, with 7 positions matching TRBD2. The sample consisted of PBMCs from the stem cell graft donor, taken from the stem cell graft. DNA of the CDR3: TGTGCCAGCAGCCCACCCCTAGCGGTTAGCACAGATACGCAGTATTTT. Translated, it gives CASSPPLAVSTDTQYF. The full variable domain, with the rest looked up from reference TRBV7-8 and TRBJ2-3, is GAGVSQSPRYKVAKRGQDVALRCDPISGHVSLFWYQQALGQGPEFLTYFQNEAQLDKSGLPSDRFFAERPEGSVSTLKIQRTQQEDSAVYLCASSPPLAVSTDTQYFGPGTRLTVL.